The 15 T cell receptor beta chains in this list originate from one sample, sequenced in a study of blood T cells in healthy people across ages. A sample-barcoded 5' primer and a J-beta primer mix were used in a second PCR of roughly 7 to 11 cycles. TCRdb re-called the 5' RACE reads through MiXCR, storing one row per CDR3 protein. This table holds approximately 800,000 distinct CDR3 sequences, 45% to 70% found once. The sample comprised blood. The source of these receptors is a man aged 40-50 years in good health.

The chain links TRBV3-1 to TRBJ2-1; 14 bases match TRBD2. The CDR3 length is 19 residues. The V segment lost 0 bases and the J segment 8 bases; nucleotides outside the gene matches: 12. The V gene's germline CDR1 is LGHDT and CDR2 YNNKEL (reference sequence). CDR3 protein: CASSQEGLAGVIPGDEQFF. DNA for the CDR3: TGTGCCAGCAGCCAAGAGGGACTAGCGGGAGTTATACCCGGCGATGAGCAGTTCTTC.

J is TRBJ2-5 and V is TRBV20-1; D may be TRBD1 or TRBD2 (5 bases each). The V end lost 0 bases, the J end lost 11 bases, and 10 bases lay between the germline ends. Per germline, CDR1 DFQATT and CDR2 SNEGSKA (reference sequence). The CDR3 is 11 amino acids. CDR3 sequence: CSARELGEQYF. Here the CDR3 DNA reads TGCAGTGCTAGAGAACTGGGGGAGCAGTACTTC.

V usage is TRBV12-3 or TRBV12-4 and J usage is TRBJ2-7; 12 nucleotides align to TRBD2. Trimming cost V 5 bases and J 5 bases; bases outside gene matches: 7. The CDR3 runs 15 residues. The CDR3 bases are TGTGCCAGCAGTCCCCTAGCGGGAGGGTTCCACGAGCAGTACTTC. Amino acids: CASSPLAGGFHEQYF.

J is TRBJ2-7 and V is TRBV28; tentative D call: TRBD1 (6 bases). The length of the CDR3 is 14 residues. V was clipped by 5 bases and J by 3 bases, with 14 bases between them. Germline loops: CDR1 MDHEN, CDR2 SYDVKM. The CDR3 DNA follows: TGTGCCAGCAGTGTCTGGACAGCTAGCTACGAGCAGTACTTC. This codes for CASSVWTASYEQYF. Drawing the rest from reference TRBV28 and TRBJ2-7, the complete variable domain is DVKVTQSSRYLVKRTGEKVFLECVQDMDHENMFWYRQDPGLGLRLIYFSYDVKMKEKGDIPEGYSVSREKKERFSLILESASTNQTSMYLCASSVWTASYEQYFGPGTRLTVT.

The chain joins TRBV12-3 or TRBV12-4 to TRBJ2-3, with D possibly being TRBD2 (6 bases). This CDR3 has 16 residues. The germline V and J ends were trimmed by 2 bases and 6 bases, with 18 bases remaining between them. The CDR3 DNA sequence: TGTGCCAGCAGTTTATGGGGGGAGAACATCATGGATACGCAGTATTTT. This encodes CASSLWGENIMDTQYF.

This chain joins TRBV25-1 and TRBJ2-7, with TRBD2 matching 7 bases. The CDR3 sequence is 17 residues long. Germline V gene lookup returns CDR1 MGHDK and CDR2 SYGVNS. The trim removed 5 bases at V and 0 bases at J, leaving 13 bases unmatched. Written as DNA, the CDR3 is TGTGCCAGCAGTCCTGGGGGGGTAGTAGCATTCTCCTACGAGCAGTACTTC. Residues: CASSPGGVVAFSYEQYF.

This chain uses TRBV29-1 with TRBJ2-5, with a tentative D call TRBD2 (6 bases). The CDR3 has 13 residues. CDR1 is SQVTM, CDR2 ANQGSEA, per germline. Trimming took 7 bases from V and 5 from J, leaving 17 bases between them. Here the CDR3 reads CSGDLGGMETQYF. Here the CDR3 DNA reads TGCAGCGGGGACCTGGGAGGTATGGAGACCCAGTACTTC.

This clonotype was observed a few times. The V call is TRBV12-3 or TRBV12-4, the J call TRBJ2-3; D remains ambiguous. V was shortened by 7 bases and J by 0 bases, with 11 bases between the two germline ends. CDR3 length: 14 amino acids. The CDR3 DNA follows: TGTGCCAGCATCAGGAACCCTAGCACAGATACGCAGTATTTT. It yields the protein CASIRNPSTDTQYF.

V gene TRBV11-2 combines with J gene TRBJ2-1, with 12 bases that match TRBD1. J gave up 8 bases and V 3 bases, and 5 bases lay outside the gene matches. This CDR3 comprises 15 residues. Looked up from germline, CDR1 is SGHAT and CDR2 is FQNNGV. Written as DNA, the CDR3 is TGTGCCAGCAGCTTGGGACAGGGGGCTATCTATGAGCAGTTCTTC. Residues: CASSLGQGAIYEQFF.

This clonotype was counted many times. V usage is TRBV6-1 and J usage is TRBJ2-7; D might be TRBD2 (5 bases). Germline CDR1 reads MNHNS; CDR2 reads SASEGT. Trimming took off 10 bases at V and 2 bases at J, with 12 bases between the two ends. The CDR3 is made up of 12 amino acids. The CDR3 is CATEGGAYEQYF. In DNA, the CDR3 is TGTGCCACCGAAGGAGGAGCCTACGAGCAGTACTTC.

The V gene is TRBV29-1, the J gene TRBJ2-7; D may be TRBD1 (6 bases). The V gene's germline CDR1 is SQVTM and CDR2 ANQGSEA. With 0 bases removed from V and 1 base from J, the gap between germline ends came to 22 bases. The CDR3 loop spans 18 amino acids. The CDR3 sequence is CSVEERGRGLGASYEQYF. For the CDR3, the DNA is TGCAGCGTTGAAGAACGGGGCAGGGGTCTGGGGGCATCCTACGAGCAGTACTTC.

This chain links TRBV27 with TRBJ1-2; the D gene is possibly TRBD1 (6 bases). The germline gives CDR1 MNHEY, CDR2 SMNVEV (reference sequence). CDR3 length: 15 residues. Trimming pared 3 bases from V and 5 bases from J, leaving 16 bases between. The CDR3 reads CASSLFRGTWYGYTF. Written as DNA, the CDR3 is TGTGCCAGCAGTTTGTTCAGGGGAACATGGTATGGCTACACCTTC.

The J gene is TRBJ1-1, the V gene TRBV3-1, with D hard to call. CDR3 length: 14 residues. Germline values: CDR1 LGHDT, CDR2 YNNKEL (reference sequence). Trimming pared 0 bases from V and 8 bases from J, leaving 13 bases between. The CDR3 protein is CASSQDMGGREAFF. CDR3 nucleotide sequence: TGTGCCAGCAGCCAAGATATGGGAGGGAGGGAAGCTTTCTTT.

The chain joins TRBV6-5 to TRBJ2-7, with D possibly TRBD1 on 6 matching bases. The CDR3 length is 16 residues. Trimming left V 2 bases short and J 0 bases short, with 14 bases between. Germline CDR1 is MNHEY and CDR2 is SVGAGI. The CDR3 region is CASSYIGTPSSYEQYF. The CDR3 coding sequence is TGTGCCAGCAGTTACATCGGGACACCGAGCTCCTACGAGCAGTACTTC.

V and J are TRBV6-1 and TRBJ2-7, with TRBD1 matching 11 bases. The CDR3 has 17 amino acids. The V segment lost 5 bases and the J segment 6 bases; nucleotides outside the gene matches: 15. Germline V lookup: CDR1 MNHNS, CDR2 SASEGT. This chain's CDR3 is CASSTATPGQGASEQYF. The CDR3 DNA is TGTGCCAGCAGTACGGCGACGCCTGGACAGGGGGCGAGCGAGCAGTACTTC.